This entry lists 10 T cell receptor beta chains sequenced from one sample in a study of OX40 agonist ivuxolimab in advanced cancers. Produced via immunoSEQ multiplex PCR; TCRdb's table is partial and in-frame only. The table shows tens of thousands of clones, with around 85% occurring only once. Material: CD4+ or CD8+ T cells sorted from blood, obtained in a trial of the OX40 agonist ivuxolimab. The receptors were sampled from an adult with an advanced solid tumor such as melanoma, head and neck, liver or kidney cancer.

Details on this clone: At the DNA level, this CDR3 is encoded by other sequences in the same sample as well. The V gene is TRBV6-1, the J gene TRBJ1-3, with no clear D. This CDR3 spans 12 amino acids. The germline V gene encodes CDR1 MNHNS and CDR2 SASEGT. V lost 6 bases to trimming and J lost 0 bases, with 3 bases between them. CDR3 loop: CASRDSGNTIYF. The DNA for the CDR3 is TGTGCCAGCAGGGACTCTGGAAACACCATATATTTT.

The chain has TRBV7-9 and TRBJ1-5; D unclear. Germline assignment: CDR1 SEHNR and CDR2 FQNEAQ (reference sequence). The CDR3 covers 13 residues. V dropped 4 bases and J dropped 7 bases, with 11 bases sitting between them. This chain's CDR3 is CASSSGLQQPQHF. In DNA form, the CDR3 reads TGTGCCAGCAGCTCAGGTCTCCAGCAGCCCCAGCATTTT.

The CDR3 DNA follows: TGTGCCAGCAGTTTAGAACTCTATAGCAATCAGCCCCAGCATTTT. This sequence encodes CASSLELYSNQPQHF. The V call is TRBV28, the J call TRBJ1-5; no clear D. This CDR3 comprises 15 residues. V was trimmed by 2 bases and J by 0 bases, leaving 8 bases between them. Germline CDR1 reads MDHEN; CDR2 reads SYDVKM.

The V and J genes are TRBV7-6 and TRBJ2-5; 11 bases fit TRBD2. J gave up 2 bases and V 3 bases, and 17 bases lay outside the gene matches. This CDR3 spans 20 amino acids. Germline V lookup: CDR1 SGHVS, CDR2 FNYEAQ. In DNA, the CDR3 is TGTGCCAGCAGCTTTCCGGGACTAGCGGAGATGGGGCCAAATCAAGAGACCCAGTACTTC. It translates to CASSFPGLAEMGPNQETQYF. Full variable domain (rest looked up from reference TRBV7-6 and TRBJ2-5): GAGVSQSPRYKVTKRGQDVALRCDPISGHVSLYWYRQALGQGPEFLTYFNYEAQQDKSGLPNDRFSAERPEGSISTLTIQRTEQRDSAMYRCASSFPGLAEMGPNQETQYFGPGTRLLVL.

This sequence joins TRBV7-3 and TRBJ2-1; TRBD2 matches 9 bases. Germline V gene lookup returns CDR1 SGHTA and CDR2 FQGTGA. Trimming at V came to 5 bases and at J to 2 bases, leaving 4 bases not matched to a gene. The CDR3 is 15 amino acids. The CDR3 loop reads CASSLSGGTYNEQFF. CDR3 in DNA: TGTGCCAGCAGCCTTAGCGGGGGAACCTACAATGAGCAGTTCTTC. The variable domain in full, completed from reference TRBV7-3 and TRBJ2-1, reads GAGVSQTPSNKVTEKGKYVELRCDPISGHTALYWYRQSLGQGPEFLIYFQGTGAADDSGLPNDRFFAVRPEGSVSTLKIQRTERGDSAVYLCASSLSGGTYNEQFFGPGTRLTVL.

The V gene is TRBV20-1, the J gene TRBJ2-1; no definite D call. Per germline, CDR1 DFQATT and CDR2 SNEGSKA (reference sequence). The CDR3 spans 10 residues. The V end was cut by 6 bases, the J end by 8 bases, with 8 bases between. CDR3 loop: CSAHSYEQFF. The DNA of the CDR3 is TGCAGTGCCCATAGTTATGAGCAGTTCTTC.

V and J are TRBV19 and TRBJ1-6, with 9 nucleotides matching TRBD1. V lost 5 bases, J lost 9 bases, and 5 bases stayed unmatched. The CDR3 has 14 residues. The V gene's germline CDR1 is LNHDA and CDR2 SQIVND (reference sequence). The CDR3 nucleotides read TGTGCCAGTAGTTCCGACAGGGGGGGTTCACCCCTCCACTTT. This sequence encodes CASSSDRGGSPLHF.

V usage is TRBV28 and J usage is TRBJ2-3; D is undetermined. Germline assignment: CDR1 MDHEN and CDR2 SYDVKM. Trimming removed 4 bases at V and 1 base at J, with 6 bases between. This CDR3 has 13 residues. CDR3 sequence (DNA): TGTGCCAGCAGTTCACCTGGCACAGATACGCAGTATTTT. It specifies CASSSPGTDTQYF. Supplemented by reference TRBV28 and TRBJ2-3, the full variable domain reads DVKVTQSSRYLVKRTGEKVFLECVQDMDHENMFWYRQDPGLGLRLIYFSYDVKMKEKGDIPEGYSVSREKKERFSLILESASTNQTSMYLCASSSPGTDTQYFGPGTRLTVL.

The chain links TRBV4-1 to TRBJ1-1; TRBD1 is a possible D gene (5 bases). Germline CDR1 is MGHRA and CDR2 is YSYEKL. V was cut by 0 bases and J by 10 bases, with 33 bases left in between. The CDR3 totals 20 residues. The CDR3 region has the DNA TGCGCCAGCAGCCAAGAGTATGGGCGGGACGGCCCAAGGGTCCGGGTTACAGCTTTCTTT. Its translation is CASSQEYGRDGPRVRVTAFF.

This clone was counted only a few times. V and J are TRBV6-5 and TRBJ2-7; the match to TRBD1 covers 9 bases. This CDR3 region has 15 residues. Germline V gene sequence: CDR1 MNHEY, CDR2 SVGAGI. J was trimmed by 0 bases and V by 4 bases; bases with no gene match: 4. The CDR3, as DNA: TGTGCCAGCAGTTCGGGGACAGGGCACTCCTACGAGCAGTACTTC. Protein: CASSSGTGHSYEQYF.